Below, 4 T cell receptor beta chains from the same sample are listed, as sequenced in a study of cytomegalovirus exposure and HLA in healthy donors. PCR involved 60 Vbeta and 13 Jbeta primers. Here immunoSEQ multiplex PCR was the method, and the copy in TCRdb shows in-frame clones only, minus some. Of roughly 170,000 clones in the sample, 80% to 90% were seen once. Source material: PBMCs. The source is a woman younger than 30 in good health and CMV-seronegative.

This chain links TRBV7-2 with TRBJ2-1, with 14 nucleotides matching TRBD2. Germline V gives CDR1 SGHTA, CDR2 FQGNSA. The CDR3 extends over 20 amino acids. J gave up 4 bases and V 0 bases, and 11 bases lay outside the gene matches. The chain's CDR3 is CASSLAPRGTSGSPYNEQFF. CDR3 nucleotide sequence: TGTGCCAGCAGCTTAGCGCCGCGGGGGACTAGCGGGAGTCCGTACAATGAGCAGTTCTTC.

This clone appeared a single time. This rearrangement joins TRBV19 to TRBJ1-5; TRBD1 agrees at 8 bases. Germline V CDR1 and CDR2: LNHDA, SQIVND (reference sequence). The CDR3 extends over 18 amino acids. The ends lost 3 bases at V and 3 bases at J; junction bases unmatched: 13. Here the CDR3 reads CASSISQFRGRDNQPQHF. DNA for the CDR3: TGTGCCAGTAGTATCAGTCAGTTCAGGGGGCGAGACAATCAGCCCCAGCATTTT.

This rearrangement joins TRBV18 to TRBJ2-7, with 9 nucleotides matching TRBD2. CDR3 length equals 15 residues. CDR1 KGHSH and CDR2 LQKENI come from the germline V gene. The trim removed 6 bases at V and 0 bases at J, leaving 6 bases unmatched. CDR3 amino acids: CASSPSGRPSYEQYF. CDR3 nucleotide sequence: TGTGCCAGCTCCCCAAGCGGGAGGCCCTCCTACGAGCAGTACTTC.

In its sample, this clone was seen once. The V call is TRBV5-6, the J call TRBJ1-1, with 11 positions matching TRBD1. The CDR3 loop spans 15 amino acids. From germline, CDR1 is SGHDT and CDR2 YYEEEE. V was clipped by 1 base and J by 7 bases; unmatched bases: 6. The CDR3 DNA reads as TGTGCCAGCAGCTTGTTAGGACAGGGGGCGTTTGAAGCTTTCTTT. Amino acid sequence: CASSLLGQGAFEAFF.